This T cell receptor (beta chain) was sequenced during a study of blood T cell repertoires in COVID-19. Germline values: CDR1 SGDLS, CDR2 YYNGEE. This CDR3 comprises 15 residues. Deletions cut 0 bases from V and 0 bases from J, with 8 bases between. On this clone: This sample also contains other DNA sequences that code for the same CDR3.

TCRdb keeps only in-frame clones here, not all; method: immunoSEQ multiplex PCR. The sample holds 310,000 or so clones, about 90% seen once. Specimen: peripheral blood. The sequence derives from a man aged 18 to 29 who had recovered from COVID-19. The V call is TRBV9, the J call TRBJ2-3; D is possibly TRBD2 (6 bases). The CDR3, as DNA: TGTGCCAGCAGCGTAGCGGGGGTCAGCACAGATACGCAGTATTTT. Encoded protein: CASSVAGVSTDTQYF. Using reference TRBV9 and TRBJ2-3 for the parts outside the CDR3, the full variable domain is DSGVTQTPKHLITATGQRVTLRCSPRSGDLSVYWYQQSLDQGLQFLIQYYNGEERAKGNILERFSAQQFPDLHSELNLSSLELGDSALYFCASSVAGVSTDTQYFGPGTRLTVL.